Listed here are 21 T cell receptor beta chains from one sample, sequenced in a study of T cell changes during pregnancy in multiple sclerosis. Produced via immunoSEQ multiplex PCR; TCRdb's table is partial and in-frame only. The table has about 84,000 clones, 94% seen once; the top ten hold approximately 0.92%. The specimen comprised peripheral blood, sampled in the second trimester of pregnancy. These receptors all come from a female donor in good health, enrolled as a control in a pregnancy study.

This chain uses TRBV19 with TRBJ1-5, with D perhaps matching TRBD1 (6 bases). Germline V gives CDR1 LNHDA, CDR2 SQIVND (reference sequence). This CDR3 is 14 amino acids long. The V end was cut by 9 bases, the J end by 6 bases, with 18 bases between. The CDR3 protein is CASGTGKGGQPQHF. CDR3 bases: TGTGCCAGCGGAACAGGGAAAGGAGGTCAGCCCCAGCATTTT.

A single count supports this clone. The rearrangement joins TRBV4-1 to TRBJ2-5; 7 bases are shared with TRBD2. This CDR3 spans 18 amino acids. The germline CDR1 and CDR2 sequences are MGHRA and YSYEKL. V was pared by 1 base and J by 5 bases, with 16 bases of the junction left unmatched. DNA for the CDR3: TGCGCCAGCAGCCAAGTACCCTCAGCGGGACGCTTGGGGGAGACCCAGTACTTC. Protein product: CASSQVPSAGRLGETQYF.

The chain links TRBV6-5 to TRBJ1-1; possibly TRBD1 for D (6 bases). Trimming cost V 5 bases and J 0 bases, with 10 bases left between them. The CDR3 sequence is 14 residues long. Germline V gene data show CDR1 as MNHEY and CDR2 as SVGAGI. The CDR3 reads CASSRDTMNTEAFF. CDR3 DNA sequence: TGTGCCAGCAGTCGGGACACCATGAACACTGAAGCTTTCTTT.

This chain links TRBV12-2 with TRBJ2-7; the table names TRBD2, a call not compared with the DNA. TRBV12-2 is listed as a pseudogene. This CDR3 comprises 15 residues. The CDR3 reads CASRFFGRNSYEQYF. In DNA, the CDR3 is TGTGCAAGTCGCTTTTTCGGGAGGAACTCCTACGAGCAGTACTTC.

This rearrangement joins TRBV28 to TRBJ1-4; D is unresolved. Germline lookup yields CDR1 MDHEN and CDR2 SYDVKM. The ends were cut back, 6 bases at V and 7 bases at J, with 18 bases in the middle. The CDR3 consists of 15 residues. CDR3 nucleotides: TGTGCCAGCAGCCCGTCGGGTCTTCGGGGTGAAAAACTGTTTTTT. This codes for CASSPSGLRGEKLFF.

The chain employs TRBV6-5 and TRBJ1-4, with D perhaps matching TRBD1 (5 bases). The germline V gene has CDR1 MNHEY and CDR2 SVGAGI. The V end was cut by 1 base, the J end by 8 bases, with 8 bases between. This CDR3 region has 13 residues. The chain's CDR3 is CASSYYSGEKLFF. The DNA of the CDR3 is TGTGCCAGCAGTTACTACTCAGGGGAAAAACTGTTTTTT.

The rearrangement joins TRBV7-9 to TRBJ2-1; 11 positions agree with TRBD1. The CDR3 loop spans 17 amino acids. Germline CDR1 SEHNR, CDR2 FQNEAQ (reference sequence). V gave up 4 bases and J gave up 3 bases; unmatched junction bases: 8. The CDR3 loop is CASSSAGTGGLYNEQFF. The DNA for the CDR3 is TGTGCCAGCAGCTCCGCCGGGACAGGGGGACTCTACAATGAGCAGTTCTTC.

This sequence joins TRBV5-1 and TRBJ2-3; TRBD1 matches 7 bases. The CDR3 is 14 amino acids. Losses at the gene ends were 5 bases for V and 1 base for J; bases not matched to a gene: 4. Germline CDR1 SGHRS, CDR2 YFSETQ. This CDR3 reads CASSQGQRTDTQYF. The CDR3 coding sequence is TGCGCCAGCAGTCAGGGACAGCGCACAGATACGCAGTATTTT.

As DNA, the CDR3 is TGTGCCAGCAGCCCAGGGGCAGGGGGCGTTAATGAAAAACTGTTTTTT. This encodes CASSPGAGGVNEKLFF. The chain links TRBV7-9 to TRBJ1-4; 8 bases line up with TRBD1. The junction had 9 bases not matched to a gene; V was cut back by 5 bases and J by 4 bases. CDR3 size: 16 residues. Germline loops: CDR1 SEHNR, CDR2 FQNEAQ (reference sequence).

V is TRBV7-9 and J is TRBJ1-2; TRBD1 is a possible D gene (5 bases). Germline V lookup: CDR1 SEHNR, CDR2 FQNEAQ (reference sequence). The CDR3 has 13 residues. V was pared by 3 bases and J by 10 bases, with 15 bases between. This CDR3 reads CASSLGRAAFYTF. The CDR3 bases are TGTGCCAGCAGCTTGGGCAGGGCGGCCTTCTACACCTTC.

The chain links TRBV11-1 to TRBJ2-7; 14 bases agree with TRBD2. The CDR3 is 13 residues long. Trimming removed 5 bases from V and 9 bases from J; junction bases left unmatched: 3. CDR1 is SGHAT and CDR2 is FQDESV in the germline V gene (reference sequence). The CDR3 DNA follows: TGTGCCAGCAGCGGGACTAGCGGGAGCCGGCAGTACTTC. Residues: CASSGTSGSRQYF.

The chain employs TRBV18 and TRBJ2-5; TRBD2 matches at 9 bases. Germline CDR1 KGHSH, CDR2 LQKENI. This CDR3 has 14 amino acids. V was pared by 3 bases and J by 5 bases, with 4 bases of the junction left unmatched. The CDR3, as DNA: TGTGCCAGCTCACCGGCCGCGGGAGGGGAGACCCAGTACTTC. This codes for CASSPAAGGETQYF. Variable domain in full (rest from reference TRBV18 and TRBJ2-5): NAGVMQNPRHLVRRRGQEARLRCSPMKGHSHVYWYRQLPEEGLKFMVYLQKENIIDESGMPKERFSAEFPKEGPSILRIQQVVRGDSAAYFCASSPAAGGETQYFGPGTRLLVL.

The chain is built from TRBV27 and TRBJ2-2; 8 bases are a match to TRBD2. This CDR3 contains 15 residues. Trimming at V came to 7 bases and at J to 6 bases, leaving 10 bases not matched to a gene. CDR1 is MNHEY and CDR2 is SMNVEV in the germline V gene (reference sequence). CDR3 DNA sequence: TGTGCCAGCACCCGAGCGGGAGTGGCAGCCGGGGAGCTGTTTTTT. Residues: CASTRAGVAAGELFF.

J is TRBJ1-2 and V is TRBV4-1, with a possible D match to TRBD1 (6 bases). CDR3 length equals 12 residues. Trimming removed 9 bases at V and 7 bases at J, with 15 bases between. CDR1 is MGHRA, CDR2 YSYEKL, per germline. In DNA, the CDR3 is TGCGCCAGTGGCCTTACAGGGATTGGCTACACCTTC. It is translated as CASGLTGIGYTF.

The chain carries TRBV5-1 and TRBJ2-7; no firm D call. Germline-derived CDR1 and CDR2 are SGHRS and YFSETQ. CDR3 size: 15 residues. Between the trimmed V and J ends, which lost 1 base and 0 bases, there was a span of 11 bases. CDR3 sequence: CASSLPGSRSYEQYF. The CDR3 DNA sequence: TGCGCCAGCAGCTTGCCGGGTTCTCGCTCCTACGAGCAGTACTTC.

The rearrangement joins TRBV7-6 to TRBJ2-3, with 14 bases aligning to TRBD2. CDR1 SGHVS and CDR2 FNYEAQ come from the germline V gene. J gave up 2 bases and V 4 bases, and 5 bases lay outside the gene matches. The CDR3 sequence is 17 residues long. The CDR3 spells CASSSGLAGGLTDTQYF. DNA of the CDR3: TGTGCCAGCAGCTCTGGACTAGCGGGAGGACTCACAGATACGCAGTATTTT.

The chain recombines TRBV28 with TRBJ1-2; tentatively, D is TRBD1 (6 bases). Germline V gene data show CDR1 as MDHEN and CDR2 as SYDVKM. The CDR3 contains 14 residues. The ends were cut back, 1 base at V and 2 bases at J, with 8 bases in the middle. CDR3: CASSLYQGNYGYTF. CDR3 nucleotide sequence: TGTGCCAGCAGTTTATATCAGGGGAACTATGGCTACACCTTC.

The chain is built from TRBV7-9 and TRBJ1-1; perhaps TRBD1 as D (6 bases). V lost 3 bases, J lost 6 bases, and 14 bases lay in between. Germline V gene data show CDR1 as SEHNR and CDR2 as FQNEAQ (reference sequence). The CDR3 runs to 14 residues. CDR3 protein: CASSLRTEGSEAFF. The CDR3 DNA follows: TGTGCCAGCAGCTTGAGGACAGAGGGCTCTGAAGCTTTCTTT.

The chain uses TRBV5-1 and TRBJ2-7, with D tentatively TRBD2 (5 bases). Germline V gene sequence: CDR1 SGHRS, CDR2 YFSETQ. V lost 1 base to trimming and J lost 0 bases, with 8 bases between them. This CDR3 has 14 amino acids. In DNA, the CDR3 is TGCGCCAGCAGCTTGCGTAGCGACTCCTACGAGCAGTACTTC. This encodes CASSLRSDSYEQYF.

The chain employs TRBV5-1 and TRBJ2-2, with D possibly TRBD1 on 6 matching bases. CDR1 and CDR2 (germline): SGHRS, YFSETQ. This CDR3 is built from 16 residues. The V end lost 0 bases, the J end lost 2 bases, and 11 bases lay between the germline ends. The CDR3 protein is CASSLEGRGNTGELFF. The CDR3 coding sequence is TGCGCCAGCAGCTTGGAGGGCAGGGGAAACACCGGGGAGCTGTTTTTT.

V is TRBV15 and J is TRBJ1-5, with TRBD1 matching 7 bases. V gave up 5 bases and J gave up 7 bases; unmatched junction bases: 11. Germline loops: CDR1 LNHNV, CDR2 YYDKDF (reference sequence). The CDR3 is made up of 15 amino acids. The CDR3, as DNA: TGTGCCACCAGCTCCACGACAGGGTTGGGACAGCCCCAGCATTTT. Protein product: CATSSTTGLGQPQHF.